This T cell receptor beta chain was observed in a study of cytomegalovirus exposure and HLA in healthy donors. Study-wide results and caveats: According to a later analysis, TCR clusters from the first cohort tended to co-occur in the approximately 120 validation repertoires. The authors confirmed in vitro that a few CMV-associated chains were specific for CMV antigens. 164 TCR beta chains were listed as cytomegalovirus-associated.

On this clone itself: Its antigen is not known.

Sequencing used immunoSEQ multiplex PCR; TCRdb keeps in-frame clones, though not all of them. The sample carries 150,000 to 200,000 clones, roughly 86% recorded once. The V and J ends lost 4 bases and 2 bases respectively, with 14 bases between them. Germline V gene lookup returns CDR1 SGDLS and CDR2 YYNGEE. This CDR3 has 15 residues. The chain couples TRBV9 to TRBJ2-3; D is uncertain. This clonotype was sampled from a man aged 18 to 35 in good health and CMV-seropositive. The sequenced material came from PBMCs. CDR3 sequence reads: CASSRRLVHTDTQYF. Here the CDR3 DNA reads TGTGCCAGCAGCCGCAGACTTGTCCACACAGATACGCAGTATTTT.